This TCR beta chain is from a study of read filtering for tumor transcriptome and immune sequencing. Study background: Revised staging placed fewer than ten patients in R-ISS I, 15 to 20 in II, over 5 in III. Whole-transcriptome libraries were prepared after DNase treatment. The study, taken as a whole, reports: Correlation between methods rose after single-read clonotypes were removed.

The CDR3 is 13 amino acids. The germline V gene encodes CDR1 DFQATT and CDR2 SNEGSKA (reference sequence). Molecular barcoded adaptors covering alpha/delta and beta/gamma chains were used on approximately 400 ng RNA. One entry per CDR3 protein results from TCRdb running MiXCR on the reads. The table has under 30,000 distinct CDR3 sequences, approximately 22% seen once. Every patient had bone marrow sampled while the disease was active. This clonotype was detected ten times or more. Its antigen is not known. One end of the junction varies from germline; a read error may be responsible. The sequenced sample was a population of CD138-negative cells sorted from bone marrow. This rearrangement joins TRBV20-1 to TRBJ1-4; the match to TRBD1 covers 7 bases. This receptor was obtained from a donor at least 40 years old with multiple myeloma. The CDR3 region is CSASTGPNEKLFF. The DNA for the CDR3 is TGCAGTGCCTCGACAGGGCCAAATGAAAAACTGTTTTTC.